This T cell receptor beta chain comes out of a study of blood T cell repertoires in COVID-19. Study-level information: T cells, B-cell-depleted T cells, or PBMCs provided the cDNA or gDNA that served as material.

Using immunoSEQ multiplex PCR, the repertoire was profiled, and TCRdb retains in-frame clones only, with some absent. The sample lists roughly 110,000 clones; roughly 90% were seen once. CDR3 size: 11 residues. Germline CDR1 and CDR2: KGHDR and SFDVKD. Trimming stripped 8 bases from V and 8 bases from J, with 8 bases between. The TCR comes from a man aged 35-49 years with active or convalescent COVID-19. Material: peripheral blood. The gene calls are TRBV24-1 and TRBJ2-2; D is ambiguous. The CDR3, as DNA: TGTGCCACCAACTACCTAGGGGAGCTGTTTTTT. Amino acid sequence: CATNYLGELFF.